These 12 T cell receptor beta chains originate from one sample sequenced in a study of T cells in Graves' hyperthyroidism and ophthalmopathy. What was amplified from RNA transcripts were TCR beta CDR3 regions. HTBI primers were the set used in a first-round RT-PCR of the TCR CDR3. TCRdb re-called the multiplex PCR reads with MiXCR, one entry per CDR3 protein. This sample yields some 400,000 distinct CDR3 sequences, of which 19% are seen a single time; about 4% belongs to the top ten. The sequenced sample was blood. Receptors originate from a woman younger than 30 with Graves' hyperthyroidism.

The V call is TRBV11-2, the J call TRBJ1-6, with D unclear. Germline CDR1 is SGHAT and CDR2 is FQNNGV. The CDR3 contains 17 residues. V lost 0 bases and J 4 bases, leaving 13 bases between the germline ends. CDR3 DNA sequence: TGTGCCAGCAGCTTAGAGCCCGAGATTTCTTATAATTCACCCCTCCACTTT. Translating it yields CASSLEPEISYNSPLHF. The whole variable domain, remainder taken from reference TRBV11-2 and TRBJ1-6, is EAGVAQSPRYKIIEKRQSVAFWCNPISGHATLYWYQQILGQGPKLLIQFQNNGVVDDSQLPKDRFSAERLKGVDSTLKIQPAKLEDSAVYLCASSLEPEISYNSPLHFGNGTRLTVT.

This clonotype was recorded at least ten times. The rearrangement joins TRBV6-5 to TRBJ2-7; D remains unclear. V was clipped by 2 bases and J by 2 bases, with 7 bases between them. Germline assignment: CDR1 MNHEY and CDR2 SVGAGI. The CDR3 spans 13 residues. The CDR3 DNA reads TGTGCCAGCAGTTACGTGTCAGCCTACGAGCAGTACTTC. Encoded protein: CASSYVSAYEQYF.

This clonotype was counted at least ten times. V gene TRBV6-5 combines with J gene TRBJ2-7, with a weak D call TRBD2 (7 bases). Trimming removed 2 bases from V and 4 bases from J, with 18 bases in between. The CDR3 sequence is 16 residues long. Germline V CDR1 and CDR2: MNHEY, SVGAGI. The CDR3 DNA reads TGTGCCAGCAGTTACCAGTGGAGGAGGGGGGGATACGAGCAGTACTTC. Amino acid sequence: CASSYQWRRGGYEQYF.

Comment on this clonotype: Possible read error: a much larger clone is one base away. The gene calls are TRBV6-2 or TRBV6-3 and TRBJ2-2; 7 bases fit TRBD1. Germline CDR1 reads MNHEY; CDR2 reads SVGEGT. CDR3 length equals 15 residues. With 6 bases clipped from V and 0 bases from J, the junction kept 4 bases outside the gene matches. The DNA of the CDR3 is TGTGCCAGCAGCCCCGACAGGGCGAACACCGGGGAGCTGTTTTTT. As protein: CASSPDRANTGELFF.

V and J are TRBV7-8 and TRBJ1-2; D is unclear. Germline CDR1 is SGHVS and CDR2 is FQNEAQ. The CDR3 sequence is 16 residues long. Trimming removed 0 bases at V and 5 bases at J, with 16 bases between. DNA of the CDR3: TGTGCCAGCAGCTTAGCTAACGCCAAGATAGCTTATGGCTACACCTTC. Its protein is CASSLANAKIAYGYTF.

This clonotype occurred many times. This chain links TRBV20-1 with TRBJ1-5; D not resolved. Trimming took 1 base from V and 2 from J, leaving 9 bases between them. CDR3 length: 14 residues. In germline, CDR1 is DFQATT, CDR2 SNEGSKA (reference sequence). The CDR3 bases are TGCAGTGCTAGAGCCACCTGGGGCAATCAGCCCCAGCATTTT. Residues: CSARATWGNQPQHF.

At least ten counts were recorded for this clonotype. CDR3 sequence reads: CASRPVPGQPKVETQYF. The CDR3 nucleotides read TGTGCCAGCAGACCTGTACCGGGACAACCTAAAGTGGAGACCCAGTACTTC. The V gene is TRBV6-1, the J gene TRBJ2-5; weak D call: TRBD1 (6 bases). CDR1 is MNHNS and CDR2 is SASEGT in the germline V gene. V lost 6 bases, J lost 5 bases, and 25 bases lay in between. This CDR3 contains 17 residues.

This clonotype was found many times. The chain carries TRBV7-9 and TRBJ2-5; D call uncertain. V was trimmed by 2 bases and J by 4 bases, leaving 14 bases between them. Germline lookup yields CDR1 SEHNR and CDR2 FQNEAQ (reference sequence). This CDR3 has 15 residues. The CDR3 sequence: CASSLRLLPRETQYF. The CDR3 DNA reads TGTGCCAGCAGCTTACGACTTTTACCCAGAGAGACCCAGTACTTC.

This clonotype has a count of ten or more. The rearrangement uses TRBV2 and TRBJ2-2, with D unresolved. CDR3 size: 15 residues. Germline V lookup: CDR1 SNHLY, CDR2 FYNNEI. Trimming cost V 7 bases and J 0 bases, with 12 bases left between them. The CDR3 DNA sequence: TGTGCCAGCACCAACCTGCCTTCGAACACCGGGGAGCTGTTTTTT. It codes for CASTNLPSNTGELFF.

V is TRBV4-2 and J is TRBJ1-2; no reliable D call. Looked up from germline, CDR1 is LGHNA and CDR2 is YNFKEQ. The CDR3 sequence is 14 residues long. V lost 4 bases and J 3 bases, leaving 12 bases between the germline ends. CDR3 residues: CASSPPAFDYGYTF. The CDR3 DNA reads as TGTGCCAGCAGCCCCCCTGCTTTTGACTATGGCTACACCTTC.

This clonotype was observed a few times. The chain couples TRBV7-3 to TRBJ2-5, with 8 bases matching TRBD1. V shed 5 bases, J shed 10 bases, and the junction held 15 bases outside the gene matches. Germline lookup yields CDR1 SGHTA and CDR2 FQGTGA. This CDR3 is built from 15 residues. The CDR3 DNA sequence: TGTGCCAGCAGCCCAGGGGGCTGGGGTGAGGAGGTCCAGTACTTC. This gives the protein CASSPGGWGEEVQYF.

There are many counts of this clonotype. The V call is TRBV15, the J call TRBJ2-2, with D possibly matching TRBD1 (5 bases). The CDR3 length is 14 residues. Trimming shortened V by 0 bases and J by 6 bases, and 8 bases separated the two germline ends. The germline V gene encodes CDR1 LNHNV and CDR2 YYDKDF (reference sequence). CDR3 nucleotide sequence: TGTGCCACCAGCAGAGACAGGGCGGCCGGGGAGCTGTTTTTT. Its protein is CATSRDRAAGELFF.